Presented here are 31 T cell receptor beta chains from one specimen sequenced in a study of cytomegalovirus exposure and HLA in healthy donors. Primers for the PCR totalled 60 Vbeta and 13 Jbeta. Some clones are missing from TCRdb's copy, which holds only in-frame ones; the method was immunoSEQ multiplex PCR. The table lists tens of thousands of clones, more than 55% of them singletons. The sequenced sample consisted of PBMCs. The receptors originated from a man aged 55 to 70 in good health and CMV-seropositive.

The rearrangement links TRBV7-2 to TRBJ1-3, with unresolved D. Trimming pared 2 bases from V and 4 bases from J, leaving 9 bases between. The CDR3 runs 14 residues. CDR1 and CDR2 from the germline V gene are SGHTA and FQGNSA. The CDR3: CASSLTGAGNTIYF. The CDR3 region has the DNA TGTGCCAGCAGCTTAACGGGAGCCGGAAACACCATATATTTT.

Remarks on this clone: One end of the junction is discordant with germline, which a read error may explain. The chain links TRBV7-9 to TRBJ2-7; possible D gene TRBD2, 6 bases. Germline V lookup: CDR1 SEHNR, CDR2 FQNEAQ (reference sequence). The CDR3 runs to 12 residues. For the CDR3, the DNA is TGTTCCAGCAGCGCCGGAGGGTACGAGCAGTACTTC. This encodes CSSSAGGYEQYF. The full variable domain, rest sourced from reference TRBV7-9 and TRBJ2-7, is DTGVSQNPRHKITKRGQNVTFRCDPISEHNRLYWYRQTLGQGPEFLTYFQNEAQLEKSRLLSDRFSAERPKGSFSTLEIQRTEQGDSAMYLCSSSAGGYEQYFGPGTRLTVT.

This chain joins TRBV7-9 and TRBJ1-3; 7 positions agree with TRBD1. CDR1 is SEHNR, CDR2 FQNEAQ, per germline (reference sequence). This CDR3 is built from 17 residues. V dropped 5 bases and J dropped 0; count of bases not matched to a gene: 10. CDR3 amino acids: CASSPNRDRYSGNTIYF. The CDR3 DNA sequence: TGTGCCAGCAGCCCTAATCGGGACAGATACTCTGGAAACACCATATATTTT.

V usage is TRBV27 and J usage is TRBJ1-5; D possibly corresponds to TRBD1 (5 bases). Trimming removed 10 bases from V and 6 bases from J, with 16 bases in between. The CDR3 totals 13 residues. CDR1 and CDR2 from the germline V gene are MNHEY and SMNVEV (reference sequence). The CDR3 sequence: CATGGTGLQPQHF. In DNA form, the CDR3 reads TGTGCCACGGGCGGTACAGGTCTTCAGCCCCAGCATTTT.

V and J are TRBV25-1 and TRBJ1-4, with TRBD1 as a possible D gene (6 bases). This CDR3 has 12 residues. Germline CDR1 MGHDK, CDR2 SYGVNS. The V end lost 7 bases, the J end lost 6 bases, and 9 bases lay between the germline ends. In DNA, the CDR3 is TGTGCCAGCACAGGGGCGTATGAAAAACTGTTTTTT. Translated: CASTGAYEKLFF.

The chain uses TRBV6-5 and TRBJ2-1; 9 nucleotides agree with TRBD2. Germline CDR1 is MNHEY and CDR2 is SVGAGI. V shed 8 bases, J shed 4 bases, and the junction held 9 bases outside the gene matches. The CDR3 has 15 residues. This CDR3 reads CASRFSGGKYNEQFF. CDR3 in DNA: TGTGCCAGCCGGTTTAGCGGGGGCAAGTACAATGAGCAGTTCTTC.

The rearrangement joins TRBV6-9 to TRBJ2-3, with 10 bases lining up with TRBD2. The ends lost 1 base at V and 3 bases at J; junction bases unmatched: 4. The CDR3 has 16 amino acids. From germline, CDR1 is MNHGY and CDR2 SVAAGI. The CDR3 is CASSYFLAGVTDTQYF. CDR3 bases: TGTGCCAGCAGTTATTTCCTAGCGGGAGTAACAGATACGCAGTATTTT.

The rearrangement links TRBV5-6 to TRBJ1-2; D ambiguous. V lost 2 bases to trimming and J lost 8 bases, with 10 bases between them. The CDR3 extends over 12 amino acids. Germline V lookup: CDR1 SGHDT, CDR2 YYEEEE. DNA of the CDR3: TGTGCCAGCAGCTTTAGCAAGGCCGGCTACACCTTC. Translated, it gives CASSFSKAGYTF.

CDR3 region: CASTYLDGGELFF. CDR3 coding DNA: TGTGCCAGCACCTACCTAGATGGCGGGGAGCTGTTTTTT. The chain joins TRBV9 to TRBJ2-2; D uncertain. CDR1 is SGDLS, CDR2 YYNGEE, per germline. Trimming removed 6 bases from V and 7 bases from J, with 13 bases in between. The CDR3 is made up of 13 amino acids.

The V gene is TRBV11-1, the J gene TRBJ2-1; TRBD2 aligns across 7 bases. After removal of 4 bases from V and 7 bases from J, the junction contained 10 bases not matched to a gene. The CDR3 is 15 amino acids. Germline V gene sequence: CDR1 SGHAT, CDR2 FQDESV (reference sequence). The CDR3 coding sequence is TGTGCCAGCAGCTCAGCCGGCGGGAGTGGTAATGAGCAGTTCTTC. It is translated as CASSSAGGSGNEQFF.

The rearrangement joins TRBV6-6 to TRBJ1-2, with 8 bases lining up with TRBD1. Germline CDR1 MNHNY, CDR2 SVGAGI (reference sequence). The trim removed 5 bases at V and 4 bases at J, leaving 6 bases unmatched. The CDR3 has 14 residues. Here the CDR3 DNA reads TGTGCCAGCAGTCCGCAACAGGGGGTCTATGGCTACACCTTC. Translating gives CASSPQQGVYGYTF.

The chain employs TRBV27 and TRBJ2-3, with 15 bases aligning to TRBD2. CDR1 is MNHEY and CDR2 is SMNVEV in the germline V gene (reference sequence). J was trimmed by 9 bases and V by 6 bases; bases with no gene match: 7. This CDR3 has 15 residues. This chain's CDR3 is CASSHGLAGGSTQYF. CDR3 bases: TGTGCCAGCAGCCACGGACTAGCGGGGGGGTCCACGCAGTATTTT.

The rearrangement joins TRBV11-2 to TRBJ2-4, with 11 bases identical to TRBD2. The CDR3 covers 15 residues. V shed 3 bases and J 6 bases; nucleotides not matched to a gene: 4. CDR1 and CDR2 from the germline V gene are SGHAT and FQNNGV. CDR3 sequence: CASSFGTSGLNIQYF. Written as DNA, the CDR3 is TGTGCCAGCAGCTTTGGGACTAGCGGATTAAACATTCAGTACTTC. The full variable domain, in which reference TRBV11-2 and TRBJ2-4 provide the parts outside the CDR3, is EAGVAQSPRYKIIEKRQSVAFWCNPISGHATLYWYQQILGQGPKLLIQFQNNGVVDDSQLPKDRFSAERLKGVDSTLKIQPAKLEDSAVYLCASSFGTSGLNIQYFGAGTRLSVL.

This clone was found once. The chain carries TRBV29-1 and TRBJ2-2, with D uncertain. CDR1 is SQVTM and CDR2 is ANQGSEA in the germline V gene. The V end lost 7 bases, the J end lost 0 bases, and 15 bases lay between the germline ends. CDR3 size: 15 residues. Here the CDR3 reads CSARVQSANTGELFF. In nucleotides, the CDR3 is TGCAGCGCCCGTGTCCAGAGCGCGAACACCGGGGAGCTGTTTTTT.

The CDR3 region is CASSPTSGDGEQFF. The CDR3 DNA reads TGTGCCAGCAGTCCGACTAGCGGGGACGGAGAGCAGTTCTTC. This chain joins TRBV2 and TRBJ2-1; TRBD2 matches at 11 bases. In germline, CDR1 is SNHLY, CDR2 FYNNEI. The CDR3 covers 14 residues. Unmatched junction bases numbered 7, after V lost 5 bases and J lost 10 bases.

V gene TRBV19 combines with J gene TRBJ2-3, with TRBD2 matching 8 bases. Germline CDR1 is LNHDA and CDR2 is SQIVND (reference sequence). Germline trimming cut 8 bases from V and 3 bases from J; bases unmatched to any gene: 10. This CDR3 has 15 residues. This CDR3 is CASGDSGVLTDTQYF. The CDR3 DNA sequence: TGTGCCAGTGGAGATAGCGGGGTTCTTACAGATACGCAGTATTTT.

The chain joins TRBV7-6 to TRBJ2-7; no reliable D call. The germline gives CDR1 SGHVS, CDR2 FNYEAQ. V lost 1 base to trimming and J lost 5 bases, with 9 bases between them. The CDR3 spans 13 residues. CDR3 protein: CASSLDIQNEQYF. For the CDR3, the DNA is TGTGCCAGCAGCTTAGATATTCAGAACGAGCAGTACTTC.

The V gene is TRBV29-1, the J gene TRBJ1-4; perhaps TRBD1 as D (6 bases). V lost 4 bases and J lost 15, with 21 bases in between. The CDR3 is made up of 13 amino acids. Germline loops: CDR1 SQVTM, CDR2 ANQGSEA. The CDR3 region is CSVAGQPLGEMFF. The CDR3 DNA follows: TGCAGCGTTGCCGGACAGCCGTTGGGTGAGATGTTTTTT.

Comments on this clone: The junction differs from germline at one of its ends, possibly a read error. The genes are TRBV4-3 and TRBJ2-7, with D tentatively TRBD2 (5 bases). The CDR3 runs 13 residues. Germline-derived CDR1 and CDR2 are LGHNA and YSLEER. In DNA form, the CDR3 reads TGCGCCAGCAGCCAGGTTTATGGCCAGGAAGAGCGGTTC. It encodes CASSQVYGQEERF.

The chain joins TRBV6-5 to TRBJ2-3, with TRBD1 matching over 7 bases. The germline CDR1 and CDR2 sequences are MNHEY and SVGAGI. The junction had 4 bases not matched to a gene; V was cut back by 5 bases and J by 2 bases. CDR3 size: 14 residues. The DNA of the CDR3 is TGTGCCAGCAGTCGGACAGGAGTCACAGATACGCAGTATTTT. The encoded protein is CASSRTGVTDTQYF.

The V and J genes are TRBV6-5 and TRBJ2-4, with D possibly matching TRBD1 (6 bases). CDR3 length: 15 amino acids. Per germline, CDR1 MNHEY and CDR2 SVGAGI. Between the trimmed V and J ends, which lost 6 bases and 2 bases, there was a span of 14 bases. The CDR3 reads CASSRSQGTKNIQYF. The CDR3 nucleotides are TGTGCCAGCAGCAGGTCCCAGGGGACCAAAAACATTCAGTACTTC.

The table lists this clone with a few counts. The rearrangement joins TRBV30 to TRBJ2-7; weak D call: TRBD1 (5 bases). V was pared by 4 bases and J by 3 bases, with 10 bases between. The germline V gene encodes CDR1 GTSNPN and CDR2 SVGIG (reference sequence). This CDR3 contains 12 residues. Here the CDR3 reads CAWTDSYYEQYF. CDR3 nucleotides: TGTGCCTGGACCGACAGTTACTACGAGCAGTACTTC.

This clone has just a few counts. The chain is built from TRBV30 and TRBJ1-1, with 7 nucleotides matching TRBD1. Trimming removed 5 bases from V and 8 bases from J; junction bases left unmatched: 11. There are 13 residues in the CDR3. Germline CDR1 is GTSNPN and CDR2 is SVGIG (reference sequence). CDR3 DNA sequence: TGTGCCTGGGTCAAGACAGGGAGACTCGAAGCTTTCTTT. Translating gives CAWVKTGRLEAFF.

The V call is TRBV19, the J call TRBJ2-2; a possible D gene is TRBD1 (5 bases). V shed 8 bases and J shed 5 bases, with 12 bases lying between them. Germline values: CDR1 LNHDA, CDR2 SQIVND (reference sequence). The CDR3 has 13 amino acids. The CDR3 DNA sequence: TGTGCCAGTCTGGGGCGGAAAACCGGGGAGCTGTTTTTT. Translating gives CASLGRKTGELFF.

The V and J genes are TRBV9 and TRBJ1-2, with D perhaps TRBD1 (6 bases). This CDR3 has 17 residues. V gave up 4 bases and J gave up 6 bases, with 25 bases separating them. Germline lookup yields CDR1 SGDLS and CDR2 YYNGEE. CDR3 protein: CASSQSRTAAGWDGYTF. The DNA for the CDR3 is TGTGCCAGCAGCCAATCCCGGACAGCCGCAGGGTGGGATGGCTACACCTTC.

This rearrangement joins TRBV2 to TRBJ1-1; D remains ambiguous. The CDR3 extends over 13 amino acids. The V end was cut by 6 bases, the J end by 6 bases, with 14 bases between. Germline V gene sequence: CDR1 SNHLY, CDR2 FYNNEI. As DNA, the CDR3 is TGTGCCAGCAGCTCAGACATCAAACCTGAAGCTTTCTTT. It translates to CASSSDIKPEAFF.

The chain links TRBV7-8 to TRBJ2-3, with a possible D match to TRBD1 (5 bases). CDR3 length: 15 residues. Germline assignment: CDR1 SGHVS and CDR2 FQNEAQ. Trimming left V 5 bases short and J 2 bases short, with 14 bases between. The CDR3 nucleotides are TGTGCCAGCAGCCCTGACAGCTATGACACAGATACGCAGTATTTT. Residues: CASSPDSYDTDTQYF.

The CDR3 reads CASSPAGGYYEQYF. The CDR3 DNA reads TGTGCCAGCAGCCCAGCAGGGGGCTACTACGAGCAGTACTTC. The J gene is TRBJ2-7, the V gene TRBV7-2, with TRBD1 matching over 8 bases. The germline gives CDR1 SGHTA, CDR2 FQGNSA. The CDR3 has 14 amino acids. V was pared by 5 bases and J by 3 bases, with 6 bases of the junction left unmatched.

The J gene is TRBJ1-3, the V gene TRBV5-1; D is unresolved. The CDR3 totals 12 residues. V dropped 5 bases and J dropped 5 bases, with 8 bases sitting between them. Per the germline V gene, CDR1 is SGHRS and CDR2 is YFSETQ. CDR3 in amino acids: CASSSDRNTIYF. The CDR3 coding sequence is TGCGCCAGCAGTTCCGACAGAAACACCATATATTTT.

The chain carries TRBV11-2 and TRBJ2-7; possible D gene TRBD2, 5 bases. Germline V lookup: CDR1 SGHAT, CDR2 FQNNGV. The CDR3 is made up of 15 amino acids. V lost 5 bases and J lost 3, with 17 bases in between. This CDR3 is CASSAAPDWNYEQYF. The CDR3 DNA is TGTGCCAGCAGCGCAGCTCCGGACTGGAACTACGAGCAGTACTTC.

V usage is TRBV5-4 and J usage is TRBJ2-1; D not certain. V lost 1 base and J lost 0, with 11 bases in between. This CDR3 is built from 16 residues. Germline V lookup: CDR1 SGHNT, CDR2 YYREEE (reference sequence). CDR3 nucleotides: TGTGCCAGCAGCTTGTCCGGTCCAAGCTCCTACAATGAGCAGTTCTTC. Residues: CASSLSGPSSYNEQFF.